The 12 T cell receptor beta chains below were found in one sample sequenced in a study of blood T cell repertoires in COVID-19. Method: immunoSEQ multiplex PCR; TCRdb's copy keeps in-frame clones and lacks some. The sample consists of around 120,000 clones, around 83% of them appearing once. Sequencing used peripheral blood. Source of these receptors: a human donor in a cohort sampled during active COVID-19.

The chain recombines TRBV5-1 with TRBJ1-2, with a tentative D call TRBD1 (5 bases). The CDR3 length is 14 residues. CDR1 SGHRS and CDR2 YFSETQ come from the germline V gene. V was trimmed by 3 bases and J by 7 bases, leaving 16 bases between them. CDR3 in DNA: TGCGCCAGCAGCTCCTCCCCTGGGGGAGGTGGCTACACCTTC. It encodes CASSSSPGGGGYTF. Variable domain in full (rest from reference TRBV5-1 and TRBJ1-2): KAGVTQTPRYLIKTRGQQVTLSCSPISGHRSVSWYQQTPGQGLQFLFEYFSETQRNKGNFPGRFSGRQFSNSRSEMNVSTLELGDSALYLCASSSSPGGGGYTFGSGTRLTVV.

The rearrangement links TRBV7-9 to TRBJ2-5, with a possible D match to TRBD1 (5 bases). The germline CDR1 and CDR2 sequences are SEHNR and FQNEAQ (reference sequence). Trimming shortened V by 5 bases and J by 3 bases, and 16 bases separated the two germline ends. CDR3 length equals 15 residues. The CDR3 nucleotides are TGTGCCAGCAGCCCTTCATCGTCAGGGAAAGAGACCCAGTACTTC. Amino acids: CASSPSSSGKETQYF.

This chain uses TRBV24-1 with TRBJ1-5; possibly TRBD1 for D (6 bases). CDR3 length equals 13 residues. Trimming pared 5 bases from V and 4 bases from J, leaving 8 bases between. Germline V gives CDR1 KGHDR, CDR2 SFDVKD. For the CDR3, the DNA is TGTGCCACCAGTGTCACAGGGAATCAGCCCCAGCATTTT. It specifies CATSVTGNQPQHF.

The chain combines TRBV27 with TRBJ2-2; 9 bases agree with TRBD1. J was trimmed by 6 bases and V by 8 bases; bases with no gene match: 13. Germline lookup yields CDR1 MNHEY and CDR2 SMNVEV (reference sequence). This CDR3 is 16 amino acids long. CDR3 coding DNA: TGTGCCAGCTTGACGCGGGGCGGGACAGGGCCCGGGGAGCTGTTTTTT. It encodes CASLTRGGTGPGELFF.

The chain uses TRBV7-2 and TRBJ2-1; TRBD2 aligns across 11 bases. Unmatched junction bases numbered 7, after V lost 4 bases and J lost 2 bases. The CDR3 totals 17 residues. The germline V gene has CDR1 SGHTA and CDR2 FQGNSA. CDR3 DNA sequence: TGTGCCAGCAGCTGGTCTCCTAGCGGGGGGACCTACAATGAGCAGTTCTTC. This codes for CASSWSPSGGTYNEQFF.

This sequence joins TRBV5-1 and TRBJ2-1; TRBD2 matches at 7 bases. The V and J ends lost 4 bases and 5 bases, in that order; junction bases with no gene match: 9. CDR1 is SGHRS, CDR2 YFSETQ, per germline. CDR3 length: 15 residues. The CDR3 reads CASSPATSADNEQFF. CDR3 nucleotides: TGCGCCAGCAGCCCGGCAACTAGCGCCGACAATGAGCAGTTCTTC.

The chain carries TRBV4-3 and TRBJ1-4; 9 bases fit TRBD1. CDR1 is LGHNA, CDR2 YSLEER, per germline. The CDR3 runs 14 residues. Unmatched junction bases numbered 2, after V lost 3 bases and J lost 6 bases. The CDR3 nucleotides read TGCGCCAGCAGCCAGTGGACAGGGGATGAAAAACTGTTTTTT. Translated, it gives CASSQWTGDEKLFF.

This chain links TRBV10-3 with TRBJ2-3; TRBD1 is a possible D gene (6 bases). Germline CDR1 is ENHRY and CDR2 is SYGVKD. This CDR3 contains 15 residues. The germline V and J ends were trimmed by 6 bases and 1 base, with 14 bases remaining between them. CDR3 sequence reads: CAIRNREGGTDTQYF. CDR3 coding DNA: TGTGCCATCAGGAACAGGGAAGGGGGCACAGATACGCAGTATTTT.

The chain is built from TRBV28 and TRBJ2-6; D gene unclear. CDR1 is MDHEN, CDR2 SYDVKM, per germline. V lost 6 bases to trimming and J lost 2 bases, with 5 bases between them. The length of the CDR3 is 13 residues. For the CDR3, the DNA is TGTGCCAGCAGCTCCCCTGGGGCCAACGTCCTGACTTTC. Its translation: CASSSPGANVLTF.

This chain joins TRBV4-2 and TRBJ1-4; D is ambiguous. V was clipped by 0 bases and J by 5 bases, with 13 bases between them. Germline V lookup: CDR1 LGHNA, CDR2 YNFKEQ. The CDR3 consists of 16 residues. CDR3 region: CASSQEQTPGNEKLFF. As DNA, the CDR3 is TGTGCCAGCAGCCAAGAACAGACGCCGGGGAATGAAAAACTGTTTTTT.

The rearrangement links TRBV12-3 or TRBV12-4 to TRBJ1-2; 7 nucleotides agree with TRBD1. The CDR3 consists of 13 residues. The junction had 4 bases not matched to a gene; V was cut back by 1 base and J by 8 bases. The CDR3 coding sequence is TGTGCCAGCAGTTTAGGGACAGGCTACGGCTACACCTTC. Residues: CASSLGTGYGYTF.

The V and J genes are TRBV7-3 and TRBJ2-3, with TRBD2 matching over 7 bases. The germline V gene encodes CDR1 SGHTA and CDR2 FQGTGA. There are 19 residues in the CDR3. Trimming removed 5 bases from V and 5 bases from J; junction bases left unmatched: 22. The CDR3 DNA reads TGTGCCAGCAGCCGGATAGGCCGTTGGCAGCGGGATGCCGGAGATACGCAGTATTTT. Residues: CASSRIGRWQRDAGDTQYF.